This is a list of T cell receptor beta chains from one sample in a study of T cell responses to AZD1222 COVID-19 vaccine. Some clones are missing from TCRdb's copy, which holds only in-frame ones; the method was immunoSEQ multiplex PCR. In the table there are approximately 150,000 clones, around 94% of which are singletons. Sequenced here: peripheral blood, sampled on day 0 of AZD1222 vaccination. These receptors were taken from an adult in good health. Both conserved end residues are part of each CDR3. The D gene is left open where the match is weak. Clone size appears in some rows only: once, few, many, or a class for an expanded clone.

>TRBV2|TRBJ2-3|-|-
CASRMYKSTDTQYF
TGTGCCAGCAGAATGTACAAAAGCACAGATACGCAGTATTTT
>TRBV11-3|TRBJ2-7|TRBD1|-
CASRSGQGYEQYF
TGTGCCAGCAGATCGGGACAGGGCTACGAGCAGTACTTC
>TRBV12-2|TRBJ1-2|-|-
CASREKDGYTF
TGTGCAAGCCGGGAGAAAGATGGCTACACCTTC
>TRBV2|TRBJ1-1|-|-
CASRDPRRNTEAFF
TGTGCCAGCCGGGACCCGCGTCGGAACACTGAAGCTTTCTTT
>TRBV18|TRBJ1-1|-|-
CASTQGLNTEAFF
TGTGCCAGCACCCAGGGCTTGAACACTGAAGCTTTCTTT
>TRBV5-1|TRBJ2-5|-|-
CASTRDSSQETQYF
TGCGCCAGCACGAGAGACAGTTCCCAAGAGACCCAGTACTTC
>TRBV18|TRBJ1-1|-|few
CASSLSTGLLSEAFF
TGTGCCAGCTCGCTAAGCACAGGGTTATTGTCTGAAGCTTTCTTT
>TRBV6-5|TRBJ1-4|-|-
CATQGSTGNEKLFF
TGTGCCACCCAGGGGTCTACGGGGAATGAAAAACTGTTTTTT
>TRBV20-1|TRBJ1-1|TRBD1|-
CSARGQGEAFF
TGCAGTGCTAGGGGACAGGGGGAAGCTTTCTTT
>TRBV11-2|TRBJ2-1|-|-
CASSLESGNSYNEQFF
TGTGCCAGCAGCTTAGAATCAGGGAACTCCTACAATGAGCAGTTCTTC
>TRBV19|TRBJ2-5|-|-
CASSMRKQEYQETQYF
TGTGCCAGTAGTATGCGCAAACAGGAGTACCAAGAGACCCAGTACTTC
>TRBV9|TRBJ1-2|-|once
CASSVGPNYGYTF
TGTGCCAGCAGCGTAGGCCCTAACTATGGCTACACCTTC
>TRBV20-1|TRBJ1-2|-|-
CSASKADYGYTF
TGCAGTGCTAGTAAAGCGGACTATGGCTACACCTTC
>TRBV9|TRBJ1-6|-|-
CASSVEGEDSPLHF
TGTGCCAGCAGCGTAGAAGGGGAGGATTCACCCCTCCACTTT
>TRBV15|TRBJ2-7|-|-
CATSSRGPTGEQYF
TGTGCCACCAGCAGTCGGGGACCGACGGGCGAGCAGTACTTC
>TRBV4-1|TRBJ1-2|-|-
CASSLRGFLGGYTF
TGCGCCAGCAGCCTCCGGGGGTTTTTGGGTGGCTACACCTTC
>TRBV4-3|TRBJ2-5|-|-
CASSQEFARKETQYF
TGCGCCAGCAGCCAAGAATTTGCGAGGAAAGAGACCCAGTACTTC
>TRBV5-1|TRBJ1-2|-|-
CASSLAGTASYGYTF
TGCGCCAGCAGCTTGGCCGGGACCGCCTCATATGGCTACACCTTC
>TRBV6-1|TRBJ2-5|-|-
CASSEVSYYQETQYF
TGTGCCAGCAGTGAAGTCAGCTACTACCAAGAGACCCAGTACTTC
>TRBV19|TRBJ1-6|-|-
CASRDNSPLHF
TGTGCCAGTAGGGATAATTCACCCCTCCACTTT
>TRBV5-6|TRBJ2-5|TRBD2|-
CASSLEASGHGETQYF
TGTGCCAGCAGCTTGGAGGCTAGCGGACATGGGGAGACCCAGTACTTC
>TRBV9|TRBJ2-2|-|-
CASSVSDGELFF
TGTGCCAGCAGCGTATCGGACGGGGAGCTGTTTTTT
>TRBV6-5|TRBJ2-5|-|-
CASSYTSHRETQYF
TGTGCCAGCAGTTACACTAGCCACAGGGAGACCCAGTACTTC
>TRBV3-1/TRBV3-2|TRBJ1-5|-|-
CASSRENQPQHF
TGTGCCAGCAGCCGGGAAAATCAGCCCCAGCATTTT
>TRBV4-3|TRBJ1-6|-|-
CASSQETGRNSPLHF
TGCGCCAGCAGCCAAGAAACCGGTAGGAATTCACCCCTCCACTTT
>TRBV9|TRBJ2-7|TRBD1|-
CASSVGDRGYEQYF
TGTGCCAGCAGCGTCGGGGACAGGGGCTACGAGCAGTACTTC